This T cell receptor beta chain originates from a study of blood T cell repertoires in COVID-19. In the source study's methods: By means of reference gene primer amplification, nucleated cell counts were estimated. The method was immunoSEQ multiplex PCR; TCRdb's version includes in-frame clones alone and lacks a portion of them. V and J calls and clone size follow that table, whereas D and trimming were derived from the DNA. This table holds 200,000 or so clones, about 82% found once. V shed 4 bases and J 2 bases; nucleotides not matched to a gene: 10. This CDR3 is 17 amino acids long. CDR1 and CDR2 from the germline V gene are SGHVS and FNYEAQ.

What was sequenced was peripheral blood. This chain connects TRBV7-6 to TRBJ2-1, with 8 bases matching TRBD2. This clonotype was obtained from a woman in her thirties with acute or convalescent COVID-19. The CDR3 here is CASSSSGGPIAYNEQFF. In DNA form, the CDR3 reads TGTGCCAGCAGCTCCTCGGGGGGGCCGATTGCCTACAATGAGCAGTTCTTC. Full variable domain (rest looked up from reference TRBV7-6 and TRBJ2-1): GAGVSQSPRYKVTKRGQDVALRCDPISGHVSLYWYRQALGQGPEFLTYFNYEAQQDKSGLPNDRFSAERPEGSISTLTIQRTEQRDSAMYRCASSSSGGPIAYNEQFFGPGTRLTVL.